Below, 28 T cell receptor beta chains from the same sample are listed, as sequenced in a study of shared clonotypes between healthy human individuals. This table comes from immunoSEQ multiplex PCR, and its TCRdb copy is limited to in-frame clones, with some not included. The data show roughly 660,000 clones, roughly 87% seen once. Sequenced input: memory CD8+ T cells from PBMCs. Subset indicated: CD45RO+ cells pooled with CCR7-negative TemRA cells. The receptors stem from a man aged 18-30 years in good health. Some clones in this sample may be carry-over from other donors' samples.

This CDR3 is CASSPLRLAGYEQYF. CDR3 DNA sequence: TGTGCCAGCAGCCCCCTCAGACTAGCGGGTTACGAGCAGTACTTC. The V and J genes are TRBV7-9 and TRBJ2-7, with 10 bases identical to TRBD2. Trimming took 5 bases from V and 4 from J; bases not matched to a gene: 8. CDR3 length: 15 residues. Germline-derived CDR1 and CDR2 are SEHNR and FQNEAQ (reference sequence).

Note on this clone: Other DNA sequences in this specimen translate into the identical CDR3. The chain recombines TRBV10-3 with TRBJ2-7; 9 nucleotides match TRBD1. Germline lookup yields CDR1 ENHRY and CDR2 SYGVKD. The V segment lost 2 bases and the J segment 3 bases; nucleotides outside the gene matches: 2. This CDR3 comprises 14 residues. The CDR3, as DNA: TGTGCCATCAGTGAGCCGGGACAGGGCTACGAGCAGTACTTC. Amino acid sequence: CAISEPGQGYEQYF.

The rearrangement uses TRBV7-9 and TRBJ1-4; D possibly corresponds to TRBD1 (6 bases). V lost 10 bases and J 7 bases, leaving 22 bases between the germline ends. The CDR3 length is 15 residues. Germline V gene sequence: CDR1 SEHNR, CDR2 FQNEAQ (reference sequence). The CDR3 DNA sequence: TGTGCCACCCTCGGGCGGACAGACAGTGTTGAAAAACTGTTTTTT. Protein product: CATLGRTDSVEKLFF.

This chain links TRBV30 with TRBJ1-5; TRBD1 aligns across 9 bases. There are 17 residues in the CDR3. V dropped 0 bases and J dropped 6; count of bases not matched to a gene: 12. CDR1 and CDR2 (germline): GTSNPN, SVGIG (reference sequence). CDR3 residues: CAWSVGTGLKKTQPQHF. In nucleotides, the CDR3 is TGTGCCTGGAGTGTTGGGACAGGGTTAAAAAAAACTCAGCCCCAGCATTTT.

The rearrangement uses TRBV29-1 and TRBJ2-7; D perhaps matches TRBD2 (5 bases). Germline V lookup: CDR1 SQVTM, CDR2 ANQGSEA. Trimming cost V 2 bases and J 3 bases, with 11 bases left between them. The CDR3 contains 13 residues. CDR3 residues: CSVEFSVSYEQYF. The CDR3 nucleotides read TGCAGCGTTGAATTTAGCGTTAGCTACGAGCAGTACTTC.

The chain carries TRBV6-5 and TRBJ2-2; D may be TRBD1 (6 bases). This CDR3 is 13 amino acids long. V dropped 5 bases and J dropped 6 bases, with 10 bases sitting between them. Looked up from germline, CDR1 is MNHEY and CDR2 is SVGAGI. The CDR3 sequence: CASSGQGSGELFF. The CDR3 DNA sequence: TGTGCCAGCAGTGGCCAGGGGTCCGGGGAGCTGTTTTTT.

The rearrangement uses TRBV5-1 and TRBJ2-1, with 10 bases aligning to TRBD1. This CDR3 region has 16 residues. CDR1 is SGHRS, CDR2 YFSETQ, per germline. V lost 5 bases and J lost 10; bases outside the gene matches: 15. The CDR3 sequence: CASRLRDRGRNHEQFF. CDR3 nucleotide sequence: TGCGCCAGCAGACTGAGGGACAGGGGCCGTAATCACGAGCAGTTCTTC.

The chain employs TRBV6-5 and TRBJ2-7; TRBD2 might be the D (6 bases). This CDR3 contains 15 residues. CDR1 and CDR2 (germline): MNHEY, SVGAGI. V shed 8 bases and J shed 4 bases, with 21 bases lying between them. In nucleotides, the CDR3 is TGTGCCAGCTCCCTCACCGGGACCGGGAGTTACGAGCAGTACTTC. The encoded protein is CASSLTGTGSYEQYF.

The rearrangement uses TRBV29-1 and TRBJ1-2, with TRBD1 matching over 12 bases. This CDR3 spans 19 amino acids. After removal of 0 bases from V and 4 bases from J, the junction contained 15 bases not matched to a gene. The germline V gene encodes CDR1 SQVTM and CDR2 ANQGSEA. This CDR3 is CSVEDLVVGGTGGFYGYTF. CDR3 DNA sequence: TGCAGCGTTGAAGATCTTGTGGTGGGCGGGACAGGGGGCTTCTATGGCTACACCTTC.

The chain recombines TRBV7-9 with TRBJ2-5, with D possibly matching TRBD1 (5 bases). V lost 3 bases and J lost 3, with 14 bases in between. CDR3 length: 15 residues. CDR1 is SEHNR, CDR2 FQNEAQ, per germline (reference sequence). The CDR3 region has the DNA TGTGCCAGCAGCTTTTCTTTGACAGACAAAGAGACCCAGTACTTC. Translation gives CASSFSLTDKETQYF.

The sample holds one count of this clone. The chain links TRBV7-8 to TRBJ1-1, with 10 positions matching TRBD1. The germline gives CDR1 SGHVS, CDR2 FQNEAQ. This CDR3 region has 15 residues. The trim removed 8 bases at V and 4 bases at J, leaving 10 bases unmatched. CDR3 region: CASGHHRTGGTEAFF. The CDR3 DNA sequence: TGTGCCAGCGGGCACCATCGGACAGGGGGCACTGAAGCTTTCTTT.

This clone was detected a few times. V usage is TRBV11-2 and J usage is TRBJ2-5, with TRBD1 matching 7 bases. Germline V CDR1 and CDR2: SGHAT, FQNNGV. The V and J ends lost 5 bases and 0 bases, in that order; junction bases with no gene match: 6. The CDR3 has 15 residues. This chain's CDR3 is CASSGRDSNQETQYF. The DNA for the CDR3 is TGTGCCAGCAGCGGCCGGGACAGCAACCAAGAGACCCAGTACTTC.

The genes are TRBV30 and TRBJ2-5; D tentatively fits TRBD1 or TRBD2 (7 bases each). The J call may be faulty, since TRBJ2-7 better matches the DNA end. CDR3 length: 15 amino acids. Germline CDR1 and CDR2: GTSNPN and SVGIG (reference sequence). CDR3 region: CAWRPREGQPYEQYF. In DNA, the CDR3 is TGTGCCTGGAGGCCCAGGGAGGGACAGCCCTACGAGCAGTACTTC.

This chain links TRBV29-1 with TRBJ1-2; tentative D call: TRBD1 (5 bases). The V gene's germline CDR1 is SQVTM and CDR2 ANQGSEA. CDR3 length: 12 residues. V lost 5 bases to trimming and J lost 6 bases, with 13 bases between them. The chain's CDR3 is CSVKTARDGYTF. In nucleotides, the CDR3 is TGCAGCGTTAAGACGGCCAGGGATGGCTACACCTTC.

The chain uses TRBV14 and TRBJ1-2; 7 nucleotides line up with TRBD1. CDR3 size: 13 residues. Germline loops: CDR1 SGHDN, CDR2 FVKESK. V trimming: 1 base; J trimming: 7 bases; junction bases outside the gene matches: 3. CDR3 in amino acids: CASSQGQGLGYTF. The CDR3 nucleotides are TGTGCCAGCAGCCAAGGACAGGGCCTTGGCTACACCTTC. The whole variable domain, remainder taken from reference TRBV14 and TRBJ1-2, is EAGVTQFPSHSVIEKGQTVTLRCDPISGHDNLYWYRRVMGKEIKFLLHFVKESKQDESGMPNNRFLAERTGGTYSTLKVQPAELEDSGVYFCASSQGQGLGYTFGSGTRLTVV.

This chain uses TRBV6-6 with TRBJ2-7; 10 positions agree with TRBD2. Germline V CDR1 and CDR2: MNHNY, SVGAGI (reference sequence). Unmatched junction bases numbered 6, after V lost 7 bases and J lost 3 bases. The CDR3 is 14 amino acids. The CDR3 loop reads CASTAGTSVYEQYF. CDR3 nucleotide sequence: TGTGCCAGCACTGCCGGGACTAGCGTCTACGAGCAGTACTTC.

This clone was detected only once. The genes are TRBV30 and TRBJ2-5; 10 nucleotides align to TRBD2. Trimming took 0 bases from V and 10 from J; bases not matched to a gene: 5. The CDR3 loop spans 13 amino acids. From germline, CDR1 is GTSNPN and CDR2 SVGIG (reference sequence). The CDR3 nucleotides are TGTGCCTGGAGTGTACTAGCGGGAACGGACCAGTACTTC. Encoded protein: CAWSVLAGTDQYF. Complete variable domain (other parts from reference TRBV30 and TRBJ2-5): SQTIHQWPATLVQPVGSPLSLECTVEGTSNPNLYWYRQAAGRGLQLLFYSVGIGQISSEVPQNLSASRPQDRQFILSSKKLLLSDSGFYLCAWSVLAGTDQYFGPGTRLLVL.

V gene TRBV14 combines with J gene TRBJ2-7; D may match TRBD1 or TRBD2 (7 bases each). The CDR3 is 16 amino acids. V lost 4 bases to trimming and J lost 0 bases, with 16 bases between them. CDR1 is SGHDN, CDR2 FVKESK, per germline. The CDR3 region has the DNA TGTGCCAGCAGCCCAGCGGGACAGAAGAGCTCCTACGAGCAGTACTTC. This gives the protein CASSPAGQKSSYEQYF.

The rearrangement links TRBV30 to TRBJ2-1, with TRBD2 identical over 8 bases. Germline loops: CDR1 GTSNPN, CDR2 SVGIG (reference sequence). CDR3 size: 15 residues. The trim removed 2 bases at V and 5 bases at J, leaving 8 bases unmatched. The CDR3 region is CAWSTAYGRDNEQFF. CDR3 coding DNA: TGTGCCTGGAGTACGGCTTACGGGAGGGACAATGAGCAGTTCTTC.

The chain carries TRBV6-5 and TRBJ1-5; D might be TRBD1 (5 bases). The ends were cut back, 8 bases at V and 0 bases at J, with 8 bases in the middle. In germline, CDR1 is MNHEY, CDR2 SVGAGI. The CDR3 covers 13 residues. The CDR3 spells CASGGDSNQPQHF. CDR3 in DNA: TGTGCCAGCGGGGGGGATAGCAATCAGCCCCAGCATTTT.

The chain joins TRBV9 to TRBJ2-3; D is ambiguous. V was shortened by 3 bases and J by 1 base, with 9 bases between the two germline ends. CDR3 size: 14 residues. Germline loops: CDR1 SGDLS, CDR2 YYNGEE. For the CDR3, the DNA is TGTGCCAGCAGCGAGTACGACGGCACAGATACGCAGTATTTT. Translating gives CASSEYDGTDTQYF.

In the case of this clone: This CDR3 is also generated by other DNA sequences in the sample. CDR3 nucleotide sequence: TGTGCCAGCAGCTTGGGACTAGCGGGTTCCTACGAGCAGTACTTC. This codes for CASSLGLAGSYEQYF. This chain joins TRBV5-4 and TRBJ2-7, with 10 bases lining up with TRBD2. Trimming at V came to 0 bases and at J to 1 base, leaving 1 base not matched to a gene. Germline CDR1 is SGHNT and CDR2 is YYREEE (reference sequence). The CDR3 loop spans 15 amino acids. Full variable domain (missing parts from reference TRBV5-4 and TRBJ2-7): ETGVTQSPTHLIKTRGQQVTLRCSSQSGHNTVSWYQQALGQGPQFIFQYYREEENGRGNFPPRFSGLQFPNYSSELNVNALELDDSALYLCASSLGLAGSYEQYFGPGTRLTVT.

The rearrangement joins TRBV5-6 to TRBJ2-2; TRBD2 is a possible D gene (6 bases). Trimming removed 2 bases from V and 5 bases from J, with 13 bases in between. This CDR3 region has 15 residues. The germline V gene has CDR1 SGHDT and CDR2 YYEEEE. The CDR3 DNA sequence: TGTGCCAGCAGCTTAAGCCCGGCGGGAACCGGGGAGCTGTTTTTT. Its protein is CASSLSPAGTGELFF.

The chain combines TRBV2 with TRBJ1-3; D gene unclear. Germline assignment: CDR1 SNHLY and CDR2 FYNNEI. The CDR3 is made up of 16 amino acids. Trimming stripped 8 bases from V and 0 bases from J, with 17 bases between. As DNA, the CDR3 is TGTGCCAGCTACCCTACATTAGACTCCTCTGGAAACACCATATATTTT. Protein: CASYPTLDSSGNTIYF.

This chain joins TRBV28 and TRBJ2-7, with 7 bases lining up with TRBD2. The J segment lost 0 bases and the V segment lost 7 bases, leaving 15 bases of the junction unmatched. The CDR3 loop spans 17 amino acids. Germline-derived CDR1 and CDR2 are MDHEN and SYDVKM. The CDR3 DNA sequence: TGTGCCAGCACCTTTGGCGGCTGGCGGGAGTCCTCCTACGAGCAGTACTTC. Translated: CASTFGGWRESSYEQYF.

The chain combines TRBV7-9 with TRBJ1-2, with 10 bases fitting TRBD1. This CDR3 contains 17 residues. V dropped 4 bases and J dropped 3; count of bases not matched to a gene: 11. Germline V lookup: CDR1 SEHNR, CDR2 FQNEAQ (reference sequence). CDR3 DNA: TGTGCCAGCAGCTCCTCCTTGGGGACAGGGGCGGACTATGGCTACACCTTC. Its protein is CASSSSLGTGADYGYTF.

The V and J genes are TRBV28 and TRBJ2-7; TRBD1 or TRBD2 may be the D gene (5 bases each). From germline, CDR1 is MDHEN and CDR2 SYDVKM. V was clipped by 10 bases and J by 3 bases, with 16 bases between them. The CDR3 is 13 amino acids. The CDR3: CATGTYLNYEQYF. The CDR3 region has the DNA TGTGCCACCGGGACGTACCTTAACTACGAGCAGTACTTC. The full variable domain, completed using reference TRBV28 and TRBJ2-7, is DVKVTQSSRYLVKRTGEKVFLECVQDMDHENMFWYRQDPGLGLRLIYFSYDVKMKEKGDIPEGYSVSREKKERFSLILESASTNQTSMYLCATGTYLNYEQYFGPGTRLTVT.

V is TRBV7-9 and J is TRBJ1-2; perhaps TRBD1 as D (6 bases). Trimming removed 1 base at V and 5 bases at J, with 17 bases between. This CDR3 spans 16 amino acids. CDR1 and CDR2 (germline): SEHNR, FQNEAQ (reference sequence). This CDR3 reads CASSLGVSGVGYGYTF. The CDR3 DNA reads as TGTGCCAGCAGCTTAGGGGTGTCAGGGGTCGGTTATGGCTACACCTTC.